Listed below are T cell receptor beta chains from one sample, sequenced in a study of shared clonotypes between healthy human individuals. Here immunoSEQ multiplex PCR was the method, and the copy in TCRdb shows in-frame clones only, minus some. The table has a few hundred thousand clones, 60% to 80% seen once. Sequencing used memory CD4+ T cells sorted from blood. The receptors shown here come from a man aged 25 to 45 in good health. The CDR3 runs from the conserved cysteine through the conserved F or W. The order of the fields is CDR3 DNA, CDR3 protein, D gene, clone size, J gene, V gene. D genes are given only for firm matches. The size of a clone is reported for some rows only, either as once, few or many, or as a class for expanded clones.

cdr3_nt: TGCGCCAGCAGGTTGACAGGGAATGCCTACGAGCAGTACTTC; cdr3_aa: CASRLTGNAYEQYF; d_call: TRBD1; clone_size: -; j_call: TRBJ2-7; v_call: TRBV5-1
cdr3_nt: TGTGCCAGTAGACCCCCGGGGTCTAACTATGGCTACACCTTC; cdr3_aa: CASRPPGSNYGYTF; d_call: -; clone_size: -; j_call: TRBJ1-2; v_call: TRBV19
cdr3_nt: TGTGCCAGCAGTTTAGCCGGGACAGGGATCGAGCAGTACTTC; cdr3_aa: CASSLAGTGIEQYF; d_call: TRBD1; clone_size: -; j_call: TRBJ2-7; v_call: TRBV6-5
cdr3_nt: TGTGCCAGCAGTTTATCAGGAATCAATCAGCCCCAGCATTTT; cdr3_aa: CASSLSGINQPQHF; d_call: -; clone_size: -; j_call: TRBJ1-5; v_call: TRBV28
cdr3_nt: TGTGCCAGCAGTTTAAGGGATCCGATTAACTATGGCTACACCTTC; cdr3_aa: CASSLRDPINYGYTF; d_call: -; clone_size: -; j_call: TRBJ1-2; v_call: TRBV27
cdr3_nt: TGTGCCACCAGCAGAGATCTCGCGGGAGGTTTCTACGAGCAGTACTTC; cdr3_aa: CATSRDLAGGFYEQYF; d_call: TRBD2; clone_size: -; j_call: TRBJ2-7; v_call: TRBV15
cdr3_nt: TGTGCCAGCAGTCCCCTGACAGGGGGCGCCGGTGGCTACACCTTC; cdr3_aa: CASSPLTGGAGGYTF; d_call: TRBD1; clone_size: -; j_call: TRBJ1-2; v_call: TRBV27
cdr3_nt: TGTGCCAGCTCACCAAGAGGAAGCTCCTACGAGCAGTACTTC; cdr3_aa: CASSPRGSSYEQYF; d_call: -; clone_size: few; j_call: TRBJ2-7; v_call: TRBV18
cdr3_nt: TGCGCCAGCAGCCACAAGAGGAGGAACACTGAAGCTTTCTTT; cdr3_aa: CASSHKRRNTEAFF; d_call: -; clone_size: -; j_call: TRBJ1-1; v_call: TRBV5-4
cdr3_nt: TGTGCCAGCAAGAGGACAGGATCCTACGAGCAGTACTTC; cdr3_aa: CASKRTGSYEQYF; d_call: TRBD1; clone_size: -; j_call: TRBJ2-7; v_call: TRBV25-1
cdr3_nt: TGTGCCAGCAGCTTCCAGCCCCGGGATGGCTACACCTTC; cdr3_aa: CASSFQPRDGYTF; d_call: -; clone_size: -; j_call: TRBJ1-2; v_call: TRBV5-6
cdr3_nt: TGCGCCAGCAGCGGGGCCGGGACCATGAACACTGAAGCTTTCTTT; cdr3_aa: CASSGAGTMNTEAFF; d_call: -; clone_size: -; j_call: TRBJ1-1; v_call: TRBV5-1
cdr3_nt: TGCGCCAGCAGCGAAAGACAGGGGGCAAGAGAGACCCAGTACTTC; cdr3_aa: CASSERQGARETQYF; d_call: TRBD1; clone_size: -; j_call: TRBJ2-5; v_call: TRBV5-1